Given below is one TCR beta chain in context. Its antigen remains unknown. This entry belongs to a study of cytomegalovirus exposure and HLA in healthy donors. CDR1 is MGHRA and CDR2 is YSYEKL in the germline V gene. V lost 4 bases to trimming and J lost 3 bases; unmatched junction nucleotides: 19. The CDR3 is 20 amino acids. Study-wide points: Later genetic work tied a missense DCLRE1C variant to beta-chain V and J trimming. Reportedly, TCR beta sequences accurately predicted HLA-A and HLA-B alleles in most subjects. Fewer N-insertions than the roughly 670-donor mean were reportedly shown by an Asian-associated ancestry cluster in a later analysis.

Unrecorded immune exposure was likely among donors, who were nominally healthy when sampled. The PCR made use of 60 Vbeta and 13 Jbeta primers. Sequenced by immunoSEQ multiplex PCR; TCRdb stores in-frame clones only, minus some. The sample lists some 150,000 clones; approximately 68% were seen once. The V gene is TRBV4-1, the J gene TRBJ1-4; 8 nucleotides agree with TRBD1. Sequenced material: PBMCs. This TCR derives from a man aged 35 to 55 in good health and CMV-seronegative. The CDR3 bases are TGCGCCAGCAGCCCCTCAAGCCCCGGACAGGGTCTGCAGGCTAATGAAAAACTGTTTTTT. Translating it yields CASSPSSPGQGLQANEKLFF.